This T cell receptor beta chain originates from a study of T-cell memory formation after mild COVID-19 (dated by TCRdb to 2020 to 2023). Regarding the research as a whole: TCR sequence clusters from the two donors were found to be largely donor specific. Longitudinal TCRalpha and TCRbeta repertoire sequencing tracked T-cell clones expanding and contracting after mild COVID-19 in two donors. The cohort was made up of two young adult volunteers, one female and one male, who were previously healthy.

Spanning cysteine to phenylalanine, the CDR3 consists of 12 amino acids. Only the CDR3 region is kept as DNA, spanning 36 bases read in frame from base 1. The junction shows trimming of 4 bases on V and 5 bases on J, plus 9 bases between the germline ends. CDR1 is given as SEHNR and CDR2 as FQNEAQ, both from the germline V gene (reference sequence). Sequenced on an Illumina NovaSeq 6000. cDNA libraries for TCRalpha and TCRbeta were prepared by 5'RACE using constant-segment primers, with sample barcodes and unique molecular identifiers added. Trizol reagent was used to extract RNA from every sample. The libraries were amplified in two PCR steps, and the second step added a second sample barcode and Illumina TruSeq adapters. Sequencing of the libraries was done on an Illumina NovaSeq, producing 2 x 150 bp paired-end reads. The authors' pipeline ran thus. Reads were demultiplexed and collapsed into UMI-guided consensus sequences with migec v1.2.7. With mixcr v2.1.11, UMI consensuses were aligned to TRA and TRB V and J templates and assembled into clonotypes. A clonotype was counted as expanded or contracted only if both edgeR and NoisET called the change significant, with noise models trained on biological replicates. For edgeR calls, the thresholds were a false discovery rate-adjusted p below 0.01 and a log2 fold-change of 1. As an exploratory analysis of dynamics, PCA with hierarchical clustering was applied to max-normalized trajectories of the 1000 most abundant clonotypes. The CD4 or CD8 phenotype of responding clones was assigned using the separately sequenced CD4+ and CD8+ repertoires. TCRdb reran the public reads through fastp at Q25 and MiXCR, keeping productive beta chains. Rows with a matching CDR3 protein are joined into one entry that keeps the most common DNA and genes. The authors' filters were not applied to this entry. The sample records about 620,000 distinct CDR3 sequences, about 20% of which are singletons. Around 13% of the sample rests with the top ten.

This clonotype was counted only a few times. Its antigen remains undetermined. The sample holds no much larger clone one base away, and base qualities are not on file. Ficoll-Paque density gradient centrifugation was used to isolate PBMCs. Results and caveats for the whole study, not just this receptor: Balanced CD4/CD8 phenotypes were observed for clones contracting from day 15 to 85, whereas a bias towards CD4+ was observed for a second wave of clones expanding from day 15 to 37. Only two mild cases were covered by the study, and larger cohorts that include severe cases with pre-infection samples were considered necessary. The detection of some responding clones in pre-infection memory suggests that pre-existing cross-reactive memory T cells joined the SARS-CoV-2 response. Whether the second-wave clones peaking on day 37 were SARS-CoV-2 specific was not confirmed. Contracting CD4+ clones turned up mainly in the CM and EM memory subsets, whereas EMRA was where CD8+ clones were enriched.

Sequenced sample: PBMCs or a T cell subset sorted from them (not recorded which). The clonotype originates from an adult woman who had mild COVID-19 (a few samples of this study predate the infection). The sample titles of this study are shuffled in the database, so cell type and time point are left out; the donor was told from shared clones. The chain joins TRBV7-9 to TRBJ2-7; the D gene is not confidently resolved. The nucleotide sequence reads TGTGCCAGCAGCTCCCAGCGCGACGAGCAGTACTTC. This encodes CASSSQRDEQYF. Extended through the reference TRBV7-9 and TRBJ2-7 proteins, this CDR3 yields the full variable domain: DTGVSQNPRHKITKRGQNVTFRCDPISEHNRLYWYRQTLGQGPEFLTYFQNEAQLEKSRLLSDRFSAERPKGSFSTLEIQRTEQGDSAMYLCASSSQRDEQYFGPGTRLTVT.